This T cell receptor beta chain was obtained from a study of CD8 T cells in ankylosing spondylitis. Whole-study findings and limits: A subset of motif variants has previously been described in the synovial fluid and blood of reactive arthritis. Blood from ankylosing spondylitis patients appeared to carry a characteristic roughly 8-variant TCR beta motif.

This clonotype showed up just a few times. Its antigen is unidentified. Germline V lookup: CDR1 SQVTM, CDR2 ANQGSEA. Trimming pared 5 bases from V and 0 bases from J, leaving 11 bases between. The CDR3 sequence is 15 residues long. Quantitative 5'-RACE with molecular barcodes produced the TCR beta libraries. TCRdb processed the 5' RACE reads anew with MiXCR; each CDR3 protein has one entry. This sample has around 94,000 distinct CDR3 sequences, with roughly 8.5% found just once. The TCR was taken from a male donor with ankylosing spondylitis. The chain employs TRBV29-1 and TRBJ2-6, with a tentative D call TRBD1 (6 bases). The sequenced material came from blood, either unsorted or a sorted T cell fraction (not recorded which). The CDR3 here is CSVRDTYSGANVLTF. The CDR3 nucleotides read TGCAGCGTTCGGGACACTTACTCTGGGGCCAACGTCCTGACTTTC.